Shown below are 15 T cell receptor beta chains from a single sample sequenced in a study of shared clonotypes between healthy human individuals. The method was immunoSEQ multiplex PCR; TCRdb's version includes in-frame clones alone and lacks a portion of them. The data contain hundreds of thousands of clones, around 96% of them seen just once; the ten biggest clones take up 0.06%. Sequenced material: naive CD4+ T cells sorted from blood. Regarding subset: CD45RA+ positively selected. These receptors all stem from a woman in her thirties in good health.

The chain links TRBV19 to TRBJ2-1, with 7 bases identical to TRBD1. This CDR3 region has 16 residues. Germline CDR1 is LNHDA and CDR2 is SQIVND (reference sequence). The V segment lost 5 bases and the J segment 6 bases; nucleotides outside the gene matches: 13. The CDR3 region is CASSPPPTGRLNEQFF. CDR3 nucleotides: TGTGCCAGTAGTCCCCCCCCGACAGGGCGACTCAATGAGCAGTTCTTC.

DNA for the CDR3: TGTGCCAGCAGTGACGAGGACAGGGGGCGACAGCCCCAGCATTTT. This encodes CASSDEDRGRQPQHF. The chain carries TRBV6-1 and TRBJ1-5, with 11 bases identical to TRBD1. CDR1 MNHNS and CDR2 SASEGT come from the germline V gene. The junction had 5 bases not matched to a gene; V was cut back by 3 bases and J by 7 bases. The CDR3 spans 15 residues.

This clone was observed a single time. The chain is built from TRBV4-2 and TRBJ1-1; TRBD1 agrees at 7 bases. With 3 bases clipped from V and 5 bases from J, the junction kept 9 bases outside the gene matches. The CDR3 is 15 residues long. The germline V gene has CDR1 LGHNA and CDR2 YNFKEQ. The CDR3 DNA sequence: TGTGCCAGCAGCCAGGAAACAGGGGATGGAACTGAAGCTTTCTTT. It codes for CASSQETGDGTEAFF.

The rearrangement joins TRBV12-5 to TRBJ2-1, with 9 bases lining up with TRBD2. The length of the CDR3 is 15 residues. The ends lost 2 bases at V and 3 bases at J; junction bases unmatched: 2. The V gene's germline CDR1 is LGHNT and CDR2 FRNRAP. The CDR3 protein is CASGLWREGYNEQFF. In DNA form, the CDR3 reads TGTGCTAGTGGTTTGTGGCGGGAGGGCTACAATGAGCAGTTCTTC.

This clone occurred once. The chain has TRBV5-8 and TRBJ1-2; maybe TRBD1 (5 bases). The CDR3 sequence is 16 residues long. CDR1 is SGHTS, CDR2 YDEGEE, per germline. Trimming shortened V by 2 bases and J by 3 bases, and 17 bases separated the two germline ends. The CDR3 reads CASSFSQGGYYYGYTF. The CDR3 bases are TGTGCCAGCAGCTTTTCCCAGGGCGGTTACTACTATGGCTACACCTTC.

In nucleotides, the CDR3 is TGTGCCAGCAGAGACAGAGATGGGGCCAAAAACATTCAGTACTTC. Amino acids: CASRDRDGAKNIQYF. The chain carries TRBV28 and TRBJ2-4; D is possibly TRBD1 (5 bases). The V gene's germline CDR1 is MDHEN and CDR2 SYDVKM. The CDR3 loop spans 15 amino acids. Trimming stripped 6 bases from V and 1 base from J, with 13 bases between.

The V gene is TRBV5-8, the J gene TRBJ1-3; weak D call: TRBD1 (5 bases). The germline V gene has CDR1 SGHTS and CDR2 YDEGEE. The CDR3 has 17 residues. Trimming pared 5 bases from V and 0 bases from J, leaving 18 bases between. DNA for the CDR3: TGTGCCAGCAGGCTGGGGGAAATACTAAGCTCTGGAAACACCATATATTTT. Translation gives CASRLGEILSSGNTIYF.

The rearrangement joins TRBV5-1 to TRBJ1-1, with TRBD1 as a possible D gene (5 bases). The CDR3 is made up of 14 amino acids. Per the germline V gene, CDR1 is SGHRS and CDR2 is YFSETQ. The V end was cut by 2 bases, the J end by 4 bases, with 12 bases between. The CDR3 spells CASSFVGEGTEAFF. DNA for the CDR3: TGCGCCAGCAGCTTTGTGGGGGAGGGCACTGAAGCTTTCTTT. The full variable domain, rest sourced from reference TRBV5-1 and TRBJ1-1, is KAGVTQTPRYLIKTRGQQVTLSCSPISGHRSVSWYQQTPGQGLQFLFEYFSETQRNKGNFPGRFSGRQFSNSRSEMNVSTLELGDSALYLCASSFVGEGTEAFFGQGTRLTVV.

In DNA, the CDR3 is TGTGCCAGCAGTTACACCCAGGGGGCCACCGCGGGCTACACCTTC. It codes for CASSYTQGATAGYTF. The V gene is TRBV6-5, the J gene TRBJ1-2; 8 nucleotides line up with TRBD1. Germline values: CDR1 MNHEY, CDR2 SVGAGI. The CDR3 totals 15 residues. With 2 bases clipped from V and 8 bases from J, the junction kept 10 bases outside the gene matches.

The V call is TRBV7-2, the J call TRBJ2-1; no reliable D call. Trimming took off 5 bases at V and 3 bases at J, with 8 bases between the two ends. Germline assignment: CDR1 SGHTA and CDR2 FQGNSA. The CDR3 is 13 residues long. This CDR3 reads CASSRNRYNEQFF. The DNA of the CDR3 is TGTGCCAGCAGCAGAAACCGCTACAATGAGCAGTTCTTC.

The chain has TRBV18 and TRBJ2-7; 7 bases line up with TRBD2. The germline CDR1 and CDR2 sequences are KGHSH and LQKENI. V lost 5 bases, J lost 1 base, and 2 bases stayed unmatched. The CDR3 has 13 amino acids. The CDR3 DNA is TGTGCCAGCTCAGTGGGAGGGTCCTACGAGCAGTACTTC. Residues: CASSVGGSYEQYF.

The genes are TRBV18 and TRBJ2-5, with 8 bases identical to TRBD1. Germline-derived CDR1 and CDR2 are KGHSH and LQKENI. J gave up 4 bases and V 2 bases, and 6 bases lay outside the gene matches. This CDR3 is built from 15 residues. This chain's CDR3 is CASSPSGGGGETQYF. The DNA for the CDR3 is TGTGCCAGCTCACCATCAGGGGGCGGAGGAGAGACCCAGTACTTC.

The chain is built from TRBV30 and TRBJ2-3; 7 nucleotides line up with TRBD2. Germline lookup yields CDR1 GTSNPN and CDR2 SVGIG (reference sequence). V gave up 1 base and J gave up 0 bases; unmatched junction bases: 13. The CDR3 has 18 residues. CDR3 loop: CAWSEGRGSGSSTDTQYF. The DNA for the CDR3 is TGTGCCTGGAGTGAGGGGAGGGGTAGCGGATCTAGCACAGATACGCAGTATTTT.

The chain uses TRBV28 and TRBJ2-1, with TRBD2 as a possible D gene (6 bases). CDR1 and CDR2 from the germline V gene are MDHEN and SYDVKM. V lost 7 bases, J lost 6 bases, and 16 bases lay in between. The CDR3 is made up of 14 amino acids. The CDR3 here is CASMNPGGSNEQFF. CDR3 nucleotide sequence: TGTGCCAGCATGAACCCCGGGGGTTCCAATGAGCAGTTCTTC.

V is TRBV28 and J is TRBJ2-7; D gene unclear. The CDR3 runs to 12 residues. From germline, CDR1 is MDHEN and CDR2 SYDVKM. Trimming took off 9 bases at V and 2 bases at J, with 11 bases between the two ends. In DNA, the CDR3 is TGTGCCAGTCCTCTAACCCCCTACGAGCAGTACTTC. Its translation is CASPLTPYEQYF.